These 21 T cell receptor beta chains were all obtained from the same sample, sequenced in a study of T cell responses to AZD1222 COVID-19 vaccine. Clones were read by immunoSEQ multiplex PCR, and TCRdb kept only the in-frame ones, dropping some. The table records about 99,000 clones, over 70% of them present only once. This sample comprised peripheral blood, obtained on day 0 of AZD1222 vaccination. These receptors all stem from an adult in good health.

The V gene is TRBV9, the J gene TRBJ2-2; 12 bases are shared with TRBD2. The CDR3 has 15 amino acids. In germline, CDR1 is SGDLS, CDR2 YYNGEE. The V gene end was trimmed by 7 bases and the J gene end by 5 bases; junction bases not matched to a gene: 6. Here the CDR3 reads CASERLAGETGELFF. The DNA for the CDR3 is TGTGCCAGCGAACGACTAGCGGGGGAGACCGGGGAGCTGTTTTTT.

The rearrangement links TRBV7-9 to TRBJ1-1; possibly TRBD1 for D (5 bases). The germline V gene has CDR1 SEHNR and CDR2 FQNEAQ (reference sequence). V was pared by 4 bases and J by 7 bases, with 19 bases between. This CDR3 region has 15 residues. The DNA of the CDR3 is TGTGCCAGCAGCTCGATGCGGGAGGGGCTTGGTGAAGCTTTCTTT. It encodes CASSSMREGLGEAFF.

The gene calls are TRBV4-1 and TRBJ2-1; D remains ambiguous. The germline V gene encodes CDR1 MGHRA and CDR2 YSYEKL. V dropped 0 bases and J dropped 1 base, with 10 bases sitting between them. The CDR3 extends over 16 amino acids. The CDR3 DNA follows: TGCGCCAGCAGCCAAGATAGGGCCTGGTCCTACAATGAGCAGTTCTTC. Protein: CASSQDRAWSYNEQFF.

The V and J genes are TRBV15 and TRBJ1-3; 7 bases are shared with TRBD1. V lost 5 bases and J lost 8; bases outside the gene matches: 12. Germline loops: CDR1 LNHNV, CDR2 YYDKDF (reference sequence). This CDR3 spans 15 amino acids. CDR3 loop: CATSPQGRLSDTIYF. CDR3 DNA: TGTGCCACCAGCCCACAGGGGAGGTTATCGGACACCATATATTTT.

Turning to this clone: At one end, the junction sequence differs from germline, possibly due to a read error. This rearrangement joins TRBV7-7 to TRBJ1-1, with D unclear. This CDR3 region has 13 residues. Per the germline V gene, CDR1 is SSHAT and CDR2 is FNYEAQ (reference sequence). The CDR3 DNA sequence: TGTGCTAGCAGCGACGGACCGAACACTGAAGCTTTCTTT. Its protein product is CASSDGPNTEAFF.

The chain combines TRBV19 with TRBJ1-5, with 9 bases aligning to TRBD1. The germline V gene has CDR1 LNHDA and CDR2 SQIVND (reference sequence). J gave up 4 bases and V 3 bases, and 4 bases lay outside the gene matches. The CDR3 totals 15 residues. The chain's CDR3 is CASSMGDRGNQPQHF. CDR3 nucleotide sequence: TGTGCCAGTAGTATGGGAGACAGGGGGAATCAGCCCCAGCATTTT.

The chain recombines TRBV9 with TRBJ2-6, with D perhaps matching TRBD1 or TRBD2 (6 bases each). The ends were cut back, 2 bases at V and 3 bases at J, with 12 bases in the middle. The CDR3 runs to 16 residues. In germline, CDR1 is SGDLS, CDR2 YYNGEE. The DNA for the CDR3 is TGTGCCAGCAGCGTGCGCAGGGGAGGTGGGGCCAACGTCCTGACTTTC. Its protein is CASSVRRGGGANVLTF.

The V and J genes are TRBV20-1 and TRBJ2-3; a weak D match, TRBD1 (6 bases). The CDR3 sequence is 13 residues long. Trimming stripped 3 bases from V and 4 bases from J, with 11 bases between. Looked up from germline, CDR1 is DFQATT and CDR2 is SNEGSKA (reference sequence). CDR3 protein: CSASRSGADTQYF. The CDR3 DNA reads as TGCAGTGCTAGTAGGTCAGGGGCAGATACGCAGTATTTT.

This CDR3 reads CASGRPGGGEDGYTF. The CDR3 DNA reads TGTGCCAGCGGGCGCCCCGGAGGGGGCGAGGATGGCTACACCTTC. V and J are TRBV27 and TRBJ1-2; TRBD1 matches 7 bases. J gave up 6 bases and V 8 bases, and 15 bases lay outside the gene matches. CDR1 is MNHEY and CDR2 is SMNVEV in the germline V gene (reference sequence). CDR3 size: 15 residues.

The V call is TRBV28, the J call TRBJ1-5, with 7 nucleotides matching TRBD1. The junction had 7 bases not matched to a gene; V was cut back by 10 bases and J by 1 base. Per germline, CDR1 MDHEN and CDR2 SYDVKM. This CDR3 is built from 14 residues. CDR3 protein: CAIHRGTSNQPQHF. CDR3 nucleotide sequence: TGTGCCATTCACAGGGGTACGAGCAATCAGCCCCAGCATTTT.

The chain recombines TRBV10-3 with TRBJ2-5; TRBD2 might be the D (7 bases). Trimming took 6 bases from V and 2 from J, leaving 16 bases between them. Germline CDR1 ENHRY, CDR2 SYGVKD. CDR3 length equals 15 residues. CDR3: CAIRSLGGAQETQYF. The CDR3 coding sequence is TGTGCCATCAGGTCACTAGGGGGGGCTCAAGAGACCCAGTACTTC.

This clone was seen more than once but under ten times. V is TRBV6-1 and J is TRBJ1-2; D unresolved. Trimming left V 0 bases short and J 4 bases short, with 12 bases between. The germline CDR1 and CDR2 sequences are MNHNS and SASEGT. The CDR3 extends over 15 amino acids. CDR3 loop: CASSEARMASYGYTF. CDR3 DNA: TGTGCCAGCAGTGAAGCGCGGATGGCTAGCTATGGCTACACCTTC.

The chain combines TRBV5-5 with TRBJ1-1; D is undetermined. The germline gives CDR1 SGHKS, CDR2 YYEKEE (reference sequence). V shed 0 bases and J shed 0 bases, with 12 bases lying between them. This CDR3 has 16 residues. DNA for the CDR3: TGTGCCAGCAGCTTGGTTCTCGCAGGTATGAACACTGAAGCTTTCTTT. Its protein is CASSLVLAGMNTEAFF.

This clone was seen only once. The chain recombines TRBV27 with TRBJ2-7; 8 positions agree with TRBD1. From germline, CDR1 is MNHEY and CDR2 SMNVEV (reference sequence). V dropped 4 bases and J dropped 4; count of bases not matched to a gene: 18. This CDR3 is 18 amino acids long. CDR3 bases: TGTGCCAGCAGTTCCACTCGACAGGGGCCCAGGAATATTTACGAGCAGTACTTC. Encoded protein: CASSSTRQGPRNIYEQYF.

Note on this clone: One end of the junction varies from germline; a read error may be responsible. The chain carries TRBV10-3 and TRBJ1-1; D remains unclear. The CDR3 is 12 amino acids. From germline, CDR1 is ENHRY and CDR2 SYGVKD. The CDR3 DNA sequence: TGTGCCATCAGGGAGTTTAACACTGAAGCTTTCTTT. Its translation is CAIREFNTEAFF.

The chain recombines TRBV28 with TRBJ1-2, with D maybe TRBD1 (5 bases). The CDR3 contains 14 residues. V shed 3 bases and J shed 4 bases, with 12 bases lying between them. In germline, CDR1 is MDHEN, CDR2 SYDVKM. The CDR3 DNA reads TGTGCCAGCAGTTTCGTGACAGTTTCCTATGGCTACACCTTC. This codes for CASSFVTVSYGYTF.

The chain couples TRBV5-1 to TRBJ1-1; tentative D call: TRBD1 (5 bases). Trimming left V 4 bases short and J 6 bases short, with 16 bases between. The CDR3 extends over 14 amino acids. Per germline, CDR1 SGHRS and CDR2 YFSETQ. CDR3 residues: CASSGARERSEAFF. The CDR3 DNA reads as TGCGCCAGCAGCGGGGCCCGGGAGAGGTCTGAAGCTTTCTTT.

The chain joins TRBV19 to TRBJ2-2, with D perhaps TRBD2 (5 bases). The germline V gene has CDR1 LNHDA and CDR2 SQIVND (reference sequence). V was clipped by 5 bases and J by 1 base, with 8 bases between them. There are 14 residues in the CDR3. For the CDR3, the DNA is TGTGCCAGTAGTTACAGCGGGAACACCGGGGAGCTGTTTTTT. Its translation: CASSYSGNTGELFF.

This clone was counted once. The chain recombines TRBV27 with TRBJ2-1; 8 nucleotides match TRBD2. The V gene end was trimmed by 7 bases and the J gene end by 7 bases; junction bases not matched to a gene: 9. The CDR3 loop spans 14 amino acids. Germline-derived CDR1 and CDR2 are MNHEY and SMNVEV (reference sequence). CDR3 nucleotide sequence: TGTGCCAGCACAATAGCGGGACCGATAAATGAGCAGTTCTTC. It codes for CASTIAGPINEQFF.

The chain couples TRBV20-1 to TRBJ1-5; 7 nucleotides agree with TRBD1. The V segment lost 3 bases and the J segment 7 bases; nucleotides outside the gene matches: 3. This CDR3 has 12 amino acids. The germline gives CDR1 DFQATT, CDR2 SNEGSKA (reference sequence). The CDR3 sequence: CSASQGEQPQHF. CDR3 DNA: TGCAGTGCTAGTCAGGGGGAACAGCCCCAGCATTTT.

CDR3 DNA: TGTGCCAGCAGCTACGACAGGAGGAGGAAGGATGCCCAGTACTTC. Its protein is CASSYDRRRKDAQYF. The J gene is TRBJ2-5, the V gene TRBV5-4, with a weak D call TRBD1 (6 bases). Germline lookup yields CDR1 SGHNT and CDR2 YYREEE (reference sequence). The CDR3 contains 15 residues. V was pared by 3 bases and J by 9 bases, with 21 bases between. The variable domain in full, with the rest retrieved from reference TRBV5-4 and TRBJ2-5, is ETGVTQSPTHLIKTRGQQVTLRCSSQSGHNTVSWYQQALGQGPQFIFQYYREEENGRGNFPPRFSGLQFPNYSSELNVNALELDDSALYLCASSYDRRRKDAQYFGPGTRLLVL.